This TCR beta chain comes out of a study of regulatory T cells in long-lasting Graves disease. General study findings and limits: Peripheral blood alone, not thyroid tissue, underwent study. The number of shared public clonotypes was higher in persistent patients (approximately 2,600) than new patients (more than 850).

A remark on this clonotype: Antigen specificity is unknown. At one end, the junction sequence differs from germline, possibly due to a read error.

Researchers made TCR beta libraries by using iRepertoire HTBI primers and running Arm-PCR on CDR3 regions. TCRdb reprocessed the multiplex PCR reads via MiXCR and lists one record per CDR3 protein. The table includes approximately 470,000 distinct CDR3 sequences, around 21% detected once. Germline V CDR1 and CDR2: LGHDT, YNNKEL (reference sequence). The CDR3 consists of 14 residues. This sample's time point: persistent/refractory GD, antithyroid drugs over 5 years with positive TRAb. Extracted RNA from PBMCs served as the source of the TCR library. The receptor was derived from a female donor with Graves disease. The specimen comprised peripheral blood mononuclear cells (PBMCs), sampled when the disease was refractory, from a patient treated with antithyroid drugs. The chain combines TRBV3-1 with TRBJ2-7; no clear D gene. This CDR3 reads CASSPGSGSYGQYF. The CDR3 bases are TGTGCCAGCAGCCCTGGATCAGGATCTTACGGGCAGTACTTC.